This T cell receptor (beta chain) was sequenced during a study of shared clonotypes between healthy human individuals. Study context: A couple of female and three male donors aged 18 to 49 were enrolled. Study-wide results and limits: Naive subsets usually exceeded memory subsets in estimated richness. Rarefaction gave evidence that sorted-subset sequencing remained incomplete despite large depth.

V was clipped by 5 bases and J by 4 bases, with 9 bases between them. CDR3 size: 13 residues. Germline V CDR1 and CDR2: MNHEY, SMNVEV (reference sequence). The naive CD8 subset, CD45RO-negative cells positively selected for CCR7, excluded terminally differentiated effector memory CD45RA+ cells. Adults of Caucasian background living in Nashville, Tennessee made up all donors. Some clones are missing from TCRdb's copy, which holds only in-frame ones; the method was immunoSEQ multiplex PCR. Of more than 600,000 clones in the sample, 92% are singletons; the top ten hold 24%. Note on this clone: The antigen is not known.

The source material was naive CD8+ T cells sorted from blood. The chain recombines TRBV27 with TRBJ2-1; D is possibly TRBD1 (6 bases). The TCR was taken from a man aged 25-40 years in good health. CDR3 bases: TGTGCCAGCAGTCCCGGACAGTACAATGAGCAGTTCTTC. Encoded protein: CASSPGQYNEQFF.